A single sample is the source of the 13 T cell receptor beta chains below, sequenced in a study of blood T cells in healthy people across ages. A second 7 to 11 cycle PCR used barcoded and J-beta primers. TCRdb reanalysed the 5' RACE reads using MiXCR and keeps one entry per CDR3 protein. In the table there are around 650,000 distinct CDR3 sequences, around 43% of which are singletons. What was sequenced was blood. The origin of the receptors is a man at least 80 years old in good health.

The rearrangement joins TRBV18 to TRBJ2-3; TRBD2 matches at 9 bases. CDR3 length: 15 residues. The trim removed 2 bases at V and 4 bases at J, leaving 4 bases unmatched. Germline V lookup: CDR1 KGHSH, CDR2 LQKENI. CDR3 residues: CASSPAGGHSDTQYF. The CDR3 DNA reads TGTGCCAGCTCACCAGCGGGGGGGCATTCAGATACGCAGTATTTT.

The rearrangement joins TRBV4-1 to TRBJ2-1; TRBD1 is a possible D gene (6 bases). V was shortened by 6 bases and J by 2 bases, with 20 bases between the two germline ends. CDR3 length: 17 amino acids. CDR1 is MGHRA, CDR2 YSYEKL, per germline. The DNA of the CDR3 is TGCGCCAGCAGACAGGGTGGGGCAGGGAGTACCTACAATGAGCAGTTCTTC. This codes for CASRQGGAGSTYNEQFF.

The chain recombines TRBV14 with TRBJ2-3; D possibly corresponds to TRBD1 (6 bases). The CDR3 consists of 15 residues. Germline lookup yields CDR1 SGHDN and CDR2 FVKESK. The V and J ends lost 5 bases and 1 base respectively, with 13 bases between them. CDR3 bases: TGTGCCAGCAGCTTCCGACAGGAACGCACAGATACGCAGTATTTT. It is translated as CASSFRQERTDTQYF.

V and J are TRBV20-1 and TRBJ2-5; no definite D call. Germline V gene sequence: CDR1 DFQATT, CDR2 SNEGSKA (reference sequence). The CDR3 extends over 12 amino acids. The V gene lost 6 bases and the J gene lost 4 bases, with 12 bases spanning the gap. The DNA of the CDR3 is TGCAGTGCCGCCGAAGGGTCAGAGACCCAGTACTTC. It specifies CSAAEGSETQYF.

This sequence joins TRBV2 and TRBJ2-2; D may match TRBD1 or TRBD2 (6 bases each). The CDR3 is 14 residues long. Per germline, CDR1 SNHLY and CDR2 FYNNEI. Trimming stripped 6 bases from V and 2 bases from J, with 10 bases between. The CDR3: CASRAGQNTGELFF. CDR3 DNA: TGTGCCAGCAGGGCGGGACAAAACACCGGGGAGCTGTTTTTT.

V gene TRBV10-3 combines with J gene TRBJ1-3, with D tentatively TRBD1 (5 bases). Between the trimmed V and J ends, which lost 3 bases and 8 bases, there was a span of 14 bases. CDR1 and CDR2 from the germline V gene are ENHRY and SYGVKD. The CDR3 is made up of 14 amino acids. The DNA for the CDR3 is TGTGCCATCAGTGACCCGGGGCCCGGAGACACCATATATTTT. It yields the protein CAISDPGPGDTIYF.

The genes are TRBV27 and TRBJ2-4; no definite D call. The J call is in doubt because the DNA end fits TRBJ2-7 better. The CDR3 totals 16 residues. CDR1 and CDR2 from the germline V gene are MNHEY and SMNVEV (reference sequence). The CDR3 here is CASSLVPDPPSYEQYF. The CDR3 DNA sequence: TGTGCCAGCAGTTTAGTTCCAGACCCGCCTTCCTACGAGCAGTACTTC.

J is TRBJ1-1 and V is TRBV7-2, with TRBD1 identical over 7 bases. The CDR3 spans 15 residues. Germline V gene sequence: CDR1 SGHTA, CDR2 FQGNSA. J was trimmed by 6 bases and V by 1 base; bases with no gene match: 8. CDR3 nucleotide sequence: TGTGCCAGCAGCTTAGGACGACAGGGTCGGTCTGAAGCTTTCTTT. The encoded protein is CASSLGRQGRSEAFF.

This clonotype was detected a few times. V gene TRBV20-1 combines with J gene TRBJ1-3; possible D gene TRBD1, 5 bases. The V end was cut by 5 bases, the J end by 0 bases, with 14 bases between. Germline values: CDR1 DFQATT, CDR2 SNEGSKA (reference sequence). CDR3 length equals 15 residues. For the CDR3, the DNA is TGCAGTGCTGTACCGGGGGAAAACTCTGGAAACACCATATATTTT. This sequence encodes CSAVPGENSGNTIYF.

This clonotype was seen at least ten times. The V and J genes are TRBV6-2 or TRBV6-3 and TRBJ2-5; D ambiguous. Trimming shortened V by 7 bases and J by 0 bases, and 18 bases separated the two germline ends. The germline gives CDR1 MNHEY, CDR2 SVGEGT. The CDR3 is 16 amino acids. The CDR3 loop reads CASIKFGRRYQETQYF. For the CDR3, the DNA is TGTGCCAGCATTAAATTCGGACGGAGATACCAAGAGACCCAGTACTTC.

V gene TRBV5-5 combines with J gene TRBJ2-1; maybe TRBD1 (5 bases). V was shortened by 1 base and J by 3 bases, with 11 bases between the two germline ends. The CDR3 is 15 residues long. Germline V CDR1 and CDR2: SGHKS, YYEKEE (reference sequence). In nucleotides, the CDR3 is TGTGCCAGCAGCTTGCAGGGTACCAGCTACAATGAGCAGTTCTTC. It encodes CASSLQGTSYNEQFF.

The chain uses TRBV20-1 and TRBJ2-5; 11 bases are shared with TRBD1. With 6 bases clipped from V and 11 bases from J, the junction kept 14 bases outside the gene matches. Germline lookup yields CDR1 DFQATT and CDR2 SNEGSKA (reference sequence). The CDR3 runs to 14 residues. The CDR3 nucleotides read TGCAGTGCAGAAGACGGGACAGGGGGTTACGGGCAGTACTTC. It is translated as CSAEDGTGGYGQYF.

The chain uses TRBV6-2 or TRBV6-3 and TRBJ2-7; 9 bases map to TRBD1. The CDR3 runs to 17 residues. The germline gives CDR1 MNHEY, CDR2 SVGEGT. V lost 5 bases, J lost 3 bases, and 14 bases stayed unmatched. In DNA form, the CDR3 reads TGTGCCAGCAGTACCCGAACTTACCGGGACAGGGTCTACGAGCAGTACTTC. This codes for CASSTRTYRDRVYEQYF.